A single sample is the source of the 14 T cell receptor beta chains below, sequenced in a study of T-cell memory formation after mild COVID-19. Using its own MiXCR run on the 5' RACE reads, TCRdb lists one record per CDR3 protein. Among roughly 40,000 distinct CDR3 sequences listed, under 7.5% were seen once. The sample consisted of PBMCs or a T cell subset sorted from them (not recorded which). These receptors came from a man aged 18 to 29 who had mild COVID-19 (a few samples of this study predate the infection). Cell type and time point are not known.

This chain links TRBV6-2 or TRBV6-3 with TRBJ1-5; TRBD1 aligns across 11 bases. CDR3 size: 16 residues. Trimming at V came to 6 bases and at J to 9 bases, leaving 13 bases not matched to a gene. Germline CDR1 and CDR2: MNHEY and SVGEGT. The CDR3 sequence: CASSWGDRGAPGPQHF. Here the CDR3 DNA reads TGTGCCAGCAGCTGGGGGGACAGGGGGGCCCCTGGGCCCCAGCATTTT.

This chain links TRBV6-5 with TRBJ2-6; the D gene is possibly TRBD2 (5 bases). The CDR3 runs 16 residues. The germline V gene encodes CDR1 MNHEY and CDR2 SVGAGI. The V gene lost 7 bases and the J gene lost 0 bases, with 13 bases spanning the gap. DNA of the CDR3: TGTGCCAGCACACGAGAGGGAAGCTCTGGGGCCAACGTCCTGACTTTC. Translation gives CASTREGSSGANVLTF.

This chain connects TRBV15 to TRBJ2-1; TRBD2 matches 13 bases. The V gene's germline CDR1 is LNHNV and CDR2 YYDKDF (reference sequence). V lost 2 bases and J lost 5; bases outside the gene matches: 6. The CDR3 extends over 17 amino acids. The CDR3: CATSRLGGLAGNNEQFF. The CDR3 bases are TGTGCCACCAGCAGATTAGGGGGACTAGCGGGGAACAATGAGCAGTTCTTC.

This clonotype has a handful of counts. The chain uses TRBV7-9 and TRBJ2-3, with TRBD2 as a possible D gene (5 bases). Germline CDR1 and CDR2: SEHNR and FQNEAQ (reference sequence). CDR3 length: 15 residues. Trimming took 4 bases from V and 0 from J, leaving 11 bases between them. The CDR3 nucleotides are TGTGCCAGCAGCTACCGGGATCCTAGCACAGATACGCAGTATTTT. Translating it yields CASSYRDPSTDTQYF.

The chain links TRBV28 to TRBJ2-1; TRBD2 aligns across 8 bases. This CDR3 is built from 13 residues. Trimming removed 1 base from V and 7 bases from J; junction bases left unmatched: 0. Looked up from germline, CDR1 is MDHEN and CDR2 is SYDVKM. In nucleotides, the CDR3 is TGTGCCAGCAGTTTATCGGGGGGGAATGAGCAGTTCTTC. This sequence encodes CASSLSGGNEQFF.

This clonotype was observed many times. This chain connects TRBV7-3 to TRBJ2-7; 8 bases map to TRBD1. The CDR3 is 15 residues long. The junction had 12 bases not matched to a gene; V was cut back by 4 bases and J by 7 bases. Germline CDR1 is SGHTA and CDR2 is FQGTGA. CDR3 amino acids: CASSSGTGSQKEQYF. The CDR3 nucleotides are TGTGCCAGCAGCTCCGGGACAGGCTCCCAGAAGGAGCAGTACTTC.

V gene TRBV21-1 combines with J gene TRBJ2-7. TRBV21-1 is classified as a pseudogene. This CDR3 spans 13 amino acids. The chain's CDR3 is CARSTEPTYEQYF. The CDR3 bases are TGTGCCAGATCGACAGAGCCTACCTACGAGCAGTACTTC.

This clonotype was counted at least ten times. This chain joins TRBV4-1 and TRBJ2-5; 8 positions agree with TRBD2. The CDR3 totals 15 residues. Trimming removed 7 bases from V and 1 base from J; junction bases left unmatched: 8. Germline V gene lookup returns CDR1 MGHRA and CDR2 YSYEKL. The CDR3 protein is CASMRVAGPQETQYF. CDR3 nucleotides: TGCGCCAGCATGAGGGTAGCGGGGCCCCAAGAGACCCAGTACTTC.

The chain employs TRBV7-8 and TRBJ1-1; D gene uncertain. Germline values: CDR1 SGHVS, CDR2 FQNEAQ. The CDR3 extends over 12 amino acids. Trimming shortened V by 4 bases and J by 8 bases, and 11 bases separated the two germline ends. The CDR3: CASSSRWSEAFF. The CDR3 DNA follows: TGTGCCAGCAGCTCCCGGTGGTCGGAAGCTTTCTTT.

This clonotype was counted a few times. The V gene is TRBV5-1, the J gene TRBJ1-2; no reliable D call. Germline V gene lookup returns CDR1 SGHRS and CDR2 YFSETQ. The V end lost 4 bases, the J end lost 5 bases, and 18 bases lay between the germline ends. This CDR3 is 15 amino acids long. CDR3 in amino acids: CASSPSQPIAYGYTF. CDR3 in DNA: TGCGCCAGCAGCCCTTCCCAACCCATCGCATATGGCTACACCTTC. Looking up the rest from reference TRBV5-1 and TRBJ1-2 gives the full variable domain: KAGVTQTPRYLIKTRGQQVTLSCSPISGHRSVSWYQQTPGQGLQFLFEYFSETQRNKGNFPGRFSGRQFSNSRSEMNVSTLELGDSALYLCASSPSQPIAYGYTFGSGTRLTVV.

This clonotype was counted a few times. The chain couples TRBV12-3 or TRBV12-4 to TRBJ2-2; the D gene could be TRBD1 or TRBD2 (5 bases each). V was trimmed by 7 bases and J by 4 bases, leaving 16 bases between them. The CDR3 runs to 15 residues. DNA for the CDR3: TGTGCCAGCACCTATGGTGGGACCACCACCGGGGAGCTGTTTTTT. It codes for CASTYGGTTTGELFF.

This clonotype has ten or more counts. V usage is TRBV15 and J usage is TRBJ2-1; TRBD2 agrees at 8 bases. The CDR3 sequence is 14 residues long. CDR1 and CDR2 (germline): LNHNV, YYDKDF (reference sequence). Losses at the gene ends were 3 bases for V and 5 bases for J; bases not matched to a gene: 3. The CDR3 DNA follows: TGTGCCACCAGCAGGCGGGGGGCTAACAATGAGCAGTTCTTC. Translated, it gives CATSRRGANNEQFF.

This clonotype showed up just a few times. V gene TRBV2 combines with J gene TRBJ2-1; TRBD2 might be the D (6 bases). The CDR3 covers 12 residues. The germline CDR1 and CDR2 sequences are SNHLY and FYNNEI. Trimming cost V 6 bases and J 6 bases, with 9 bases left between them. CDR3 protein: CASRPGGNEQFF. CDR3 nucleotide sequence: TGTGCCAGCAGGCCCGGGGGCAATGAGCAGTTCTTC.

The genes are TRBV14 and TRBJ1-4, with a tentative D call TRBD1 (5 bases). The CDR3 loop spans 16 amino acids. The V end was cut by 3 bases, the J end by 0 bases, with 11 bases between. Germline V gene lookup returns CDR1 SGHDN and CDR2 FVKESK. The CDR3 sequence: CASSQFRGSTNEKLFF. The CDR3 nucleotides are TGTGCCAGCAGCCAGTTTCGGGGGTCAACTAATGAAAAACTGTTTTTT.